The 10 T cell receptor beta chains presented below share a single source sample, sequenced in a study of Ad26.COV2.S vaccination and SARS-CoV-2 variants. Treatment denoted: some 19 received Ad26.COV2.S at low or high dose, single or two shots; five or six received placebo; per-sample allocation not given. Vaccine and placebo recipients were sampled on day 63 after the first injection. Profiling relied on immunoSEQ multiplex PCR, and the TCRdb table lists in-frame clones only, not all of them. The repertoire includes 350,000 to 550,000 clones, 89% of them detected once, and 2.5% sits in the top ten. Sequencing used peripheral blood, obtained in a trial of Ad26.COV2.S vaccine versus placebo. Receptors originate from a person aged 18-60 years who received the Ad26.COV2.S COVID-19 vaccine or a placebo.

The chain recombines TRBV11-2 with TRBJ2-1, with no clear D. The CDR3 is 16 amino acids. V dropped 7 bases and J dropped 0 bases, with 16 bases sitting between them. Germline CDR1 reads SGHAT; CDR2 reads FQNNGV. The CDR3 DNA sequence: TGTGCCAGCACCCCACGGGCGGTGAGCTCCTACAATGAGCAGTTCTTC. The encoded protein is CASTPRAVSSYNEQFF. The complete variable domain, with remaining parts taken from reference TRBV11-2 and TRBJ2-1, reads EAGVAQSPRYKIIEKRQSVAFWCNPISGHATLYWYQQILGQGPKLLIQFQNNGVVDDSQLPKDRFSAERLKGVDSTLKIQPAKLEDSAVYLCASTPRAVSSYNEQFFGPGTRLTVL.

This clone was found a few times. This rearrangement joins TRBV11-2 to TRBJ1-6, with unresolved D. The CDR3 covers 14 residues. The V gene lost 1 base and the J gene lost 7 bases, with 8 bases spanning the gap. The germline gives CDR1 SGHAT, CDR2 FQNNGV. CDR3 bases: TGTGCCAGCAGCTTAGTTTTCGGAAATTCACCCCTCCACTTT. Its translation is CASSLVFGNSPLHF.

The rearrangement uses TRBV2 and TRBJ1-5; D ambiguous. The CDR3 loop spans 13 amino acids. V lost 8 bases, J lost 5 bases, and 13 bases lay in between. The V gene's germline CDR1 is SNHLY and CDR2 FYNNEI. CDR3 DNA: TGTGCCAGCCATCGGGGTTCCGATCAGCCCCAGCATTTT. This encodes CASHRGSDQPQHF.

The chain carries TRBV5-5 and TRBJ1-5; 11 nucleotides line up with TRBD1. CDR3 length equals 16 residues. Germline V gene lookup returns CDR1 SGHKS and CDR2 YYEKEE (reference sequence). With 4 bases clipped from V and 0 bases from J, the junction kept 3 bases outside the gene matches. The CDR3 protein is CASSRTGGNSNQPQHF. The CDR3 nucleotides are TGTGCCAGCAGCCGGACAGGGGGCAATAGCAATCAGCCCCAGCATTTT.

This clone came up once. This chain uses TRBV11-2 with TRBJ2-7; 12 positions match TRBD2. Per germline, CDR1 SGHAT and CDR2 FQNNGV. The CDR3 is 16 amino acids. V shed 3 bases and J 3 bases; nucleotides not matched to a gene: 6. CDR3 in amino acids: CASSLSTSGGIYEQYF. For the CDR3, the DNA is TGTGCCAGCAGCTTGTCGACTAGCGGGGGAATCTACGAGCAGTACTTC.

CDR3 sequence (DNA): TGTGCCAGCAGTTTACTAGGGGAGGGCGGGGAGCTGTTTTTT. It translates to CASSLLGEGGELFF. This chain links TRBV28 with TRBJ2-2, with 7 positions matching TRBD2. Germline CDR1 is MDHEN and CDR2 is SYDVKM. V was pared by 2 bases and J by 7 bases, with 4 bases of the junction left unmatched. The CDR3 covers 14 residues.

The V gene is TRBV18, the J gene TRBJ1-6, with TRBD1 as a possible D gene (6 bases). The length of the CDR3 is 15 residues. Trimming pared 4 bases from V and 1 base from J, leaving 8 bases between. Germline CDR1 reads KGHSH; CDR2 reads LQKENI. The CDR3 nucleotides read TGTGCCAGCTCACAGACAGGATCCTATAATTCACCCCTCCACTTT. It is translated as CASSQTGSYNSPLHF.

The chain uses TRBV2 and TRBJ2-1; 14 bases are a match to TRBD2. The CDR3 has 15 amino acids. V trimming: 6 bases; J trimming: 6 bases; junction bases outside the gene matches: 4. The germline V gene encodes CDR1 SNHLY and CDR2 FYNNEI. The CDR3 nucleotides are TGTGCCAGCAGACGACTAGCGGGGGGGACCAATGAGCAGTTCTTC. The encoded protein is CASRRLAGGTNEQFF.

The chain joins TRBV2 to TRBJ1-1, with no clear D. The CDR3 has 13 amino acids. In germline, CDR1 is SNHLY, CDR2 FYNNEI. Trimming shortened V by 6 bases and J by 2 bases, and 10 bases separated the two germline ends. The CDR3 reads CASRAGGNTEAFF. In nucleotides, the CDR3 is TGTGCCAGCAGGGCGGGTGGCAACACTGAAGCTTTCTTT.

This clone was detected only once. The gene calls are TRBV28 and TRBJ1-2; D is unclear. Germline V lookup: CDR1 MDHEN, CDR2 SYDVKM. This CDR3 is 13 amino acids long. V was shortened by 6 bases and J by 4 bases, with 12 bases between the two germline ends. In DNA, the CDR3 is TGTGCCAGCAGCTTTGGCGCGCTCTATGGCTACACCTTC. Residues: CASSFGALYGYTF.